This is a list of T cell receptor beta chains from one sample in a study of PD-1 blockade in classical Hodgkin lymphoma. Profiled with immunoSEQ multiplex PCR; TCRdb holds only in-frame clones, not every one. This sample carries about 30,000 clones, approximately 90% of them seen once, and the ten largest clones take roughly 0.43%. The material sequenced was CD4+ T cells from blood, taken before the fourth cycle of nivolumab. The receptors derive from a human donor with classical Hodgkin lymphoma. CDR3s include the opening cysteine and the closing phenylalanine or tryptophan. D genes are given only for firm matches. Some rows have no size entry. The others give once, few or many, or a class for an expanded clone.

d_gene,j_gene,abundance,v_gene,CDR3nt,CDR3aa
-,TRBJ2-1,-,TRBV2,TGTGCCAGCAGTAAAGTGTTACTCAATGAGCAGTTCTTC,CASSKVLLNEQFF
-,TRBJ2-1,-,TRBV11-3,TGTGCCAGCAGCTTGGCCAACGACATGGACAATGAGCAGTTCTTC,CASSLANDMDNEQFF
-,TRBJ1-4,once,TRBV28,TGTGCCAGCAGTTTCTCGACGCTACAGAGTGGAACTAATGAAAAACTGTTTTTT,CASSFSTLQSGTNEKLFF
-,TRBJ2-7,-,TRBV7-8,TGTGCCAGCAGCTTAGTGGCAGGGAACATTCTCCACTACGAGCAGTACTTC,CASSLVAGNILHYEQYF
-,TRBJ2-1,-,TRBV28,TGTGCCAGCAGTTTAAGTCGGGCCGATGAGCAGTTCTTC,CASSLSRADEQFF
-,TRBJ1-1,-,TRBV19,TGTGCCACCAGGGCGATAATGAACACTGAAGCTTTCTTT,CATRAIMNTEAFF
-,TRBJ1-6,-,TRBV11-2,TGTGCCAGCAGCCCCCACGAGGGCTCCTATAATTCACCCCTCCACTTT,CASSPHEGSYNSPLHF
-,TRBJ1-2,-,TRBV11-2,TGTGCCAGCAGCCTTCTGGGCAAAGGGGGCTACACCTTC,CASSLLGKGGYTF
TRBD1,TRBJ2-1,-,TRBV19,TGTGCCAGTAGTAAGGGGATAGGACAGGGGTCCTACAATGAGCAGTTCTTC,CASSKGIGQGSYNEQFF
-,TRBJ1-1,once,TRBV11-2,TGTGCCAGCAGCTTAAGCGGGGTGAACACTGAAGCTTTCTTT,CASSLSGVNTEAFF
-,TRBJ2-7,-,TRBV5-1,TGCGCCAGCAGCCCCCTTGGGATTAACGAGCAGTACTTC,CASSPLGINEQYF
TRBD2,TRBJ2-7,-,TRBV5-5,TGTGCCAGCAGCTTGAGGGTAGCGGGGGCCCGGGGGGAGCAGTACTTC,CASSLRVAGARGEQYF
-,TRBJ2-3,-,TRBV7-3,TGTGCCAGCAGCTTAACTCTCTCAGATACGCAGTATTTT,CASSLTLSDTQYF
-,TRBJ2-3,-,TRBV18,TGTGCCAGCTCACCACCGTTCTCAGATACGCAGTATTTT,CASSPPFSDTQYF
TRBD1,TRBJ1-1,-,TRBV28,TGTGCCAGCACCGGGACAGTCGTCACTGAAGCTTTCTTT,CASTGTVVTEAFF
-,TRBJ2-1,-,TRBV9,TGTGCCAGCACCAGAAGGGGTGGGGCGGGAACCAATGAGCAGTTCTTC,CASTRRGGAGTNEQFF
-,TRBJ2-5,-,TRBV15,TGTGCCACCAGCAGAGATGAGCAGGGTAGGGGACAACAGTACTTC,CATSRDEQGRGQQYF
TRBD1,TRBJ1-5,-,TRBV27,TGTGCCAGCAGTTCGTCAGGGGACAGTGGGCTCAATCAGCCCCAGCATTTT,CASSSSGDSGLNQPQHF
-,TRBJ2-7,-,TRBV19,TGTGCCAGTAGTATGCAGGGTGTCTACGAGCAGTACTTC,CASSMQGVYEQYF
-,TRBJ1-1,few,TRBV30,TGTGCCTGGAATCAATTGAACACTGAAGCTTTCTTT,CAWNQLNTEAFF
TRBD2,TRBJ2-1,-,TRBV6-4,TGTGCCAGCAGTGACTTTTTCTCTAGCGGGGGCCCCAGCTCCTACAATGAGCAGTTCTTC,CASSDFFSSGGPSSYNEQFF
TRBD1,TRBJ1-4,-,TRBV10-2,TGCGCCAGCAGTGTGACAGGGCCGGCCGAAAAACTGTTTTTT,CASSVTGPAEKLFF
TRBD2,TRBJ2-7,few,TRBV2,TGTGCCAGCAGTGGAGGACTAGCCTACGAGCAGTACTTC,CASSGGLAYEQYF
-,TRBJ2-5,-,TRBV29-1,TGCAGCGTTGTTGGGGGGGAAGACAGGGAGCGAGAGACCCAGTACTTC,CSVVGGEDRERETQYF